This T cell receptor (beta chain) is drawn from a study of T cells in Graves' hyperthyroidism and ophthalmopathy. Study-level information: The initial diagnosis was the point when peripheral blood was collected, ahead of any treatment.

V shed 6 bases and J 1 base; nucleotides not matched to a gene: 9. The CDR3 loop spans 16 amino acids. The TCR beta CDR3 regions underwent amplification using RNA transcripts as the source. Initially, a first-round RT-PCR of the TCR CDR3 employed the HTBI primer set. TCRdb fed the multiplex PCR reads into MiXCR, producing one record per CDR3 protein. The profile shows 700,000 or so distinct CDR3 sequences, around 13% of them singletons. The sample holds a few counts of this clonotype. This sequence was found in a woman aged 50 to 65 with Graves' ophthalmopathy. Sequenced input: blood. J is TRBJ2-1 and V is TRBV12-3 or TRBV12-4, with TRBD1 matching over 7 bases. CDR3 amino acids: CASRPKGAQSYNEQFF. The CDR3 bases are TGTGCCAGCAGACCCAAGGGGGCCCAATCCTACAATGAGCAGTTCTTC.